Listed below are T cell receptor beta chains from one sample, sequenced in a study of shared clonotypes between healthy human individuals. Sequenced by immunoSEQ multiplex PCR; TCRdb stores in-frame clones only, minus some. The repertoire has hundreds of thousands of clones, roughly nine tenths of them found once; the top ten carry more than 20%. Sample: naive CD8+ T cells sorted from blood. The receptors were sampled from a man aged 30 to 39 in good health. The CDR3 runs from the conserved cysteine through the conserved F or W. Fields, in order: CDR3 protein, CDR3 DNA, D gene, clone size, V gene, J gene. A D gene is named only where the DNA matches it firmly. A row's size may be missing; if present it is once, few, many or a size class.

CASSLSRGFNEQFF	TGTGCCAGCAGCTTAAGCAGGGGTTTCAATGAGCAGTTCTTC	.	.	TRBV11-2	TRBJ2-1
CASSVGGTGGEKLFF	TGTGCCAGCAGCGTAGGAGGGACAGGGGGTGAAAAACTGTTTTTT	TRBD1	.	TRBV9	TRBJ1-4
CASSLRESYEQYF	TGTGCCAGCAGCTTGAGGGAAAGCTACGAGCAGTACTTC	.	.	TRBV5-6	TRBJ2-7
CASSFPSGSREQYF	TGTGCCAGCAGTTTTCCTAGCGGGAGTCGCGAGCAGTACTTC	TRBD2	.	TRBV28	TRBJ2-7
CASRDGTAGYEQYF	TGTGCCAGCAGAGACGGGACAGCTGGCTACGAGCAGTACTTC	TRBD1	.	TRBV6-1	TRBJ2-7
CASMMEWVAGAAGELFF	TGTGCCAGTATGATGGAATGGGTAGCGGGAGCAGCCGGGGAGCTGTTTTTT	TRBD2	.	TRBV19	TRBJ2-2
CASSLAGGPNEQFF	TGTGCCAGCAGCTTGGCGGGAGGGCCCAATGAGCAGTTCTTC	TRBD2	few	TRBV5-6	TRBJ2-1
CASSDSPSSTDTQYF	TGTGCCAGCAGTGACTCGCCTAGTAGCACAGATACGCAGTATTTT	.	.	TRBV6-4	TRBJ2-3
CASSLRAGEDTEAFF	TGTGCCAGCAGCTTAAGGGCAGGCGAAGACACTGAAGCTTTCTTT	.	.	TRBV7-3	TRBJ1-1
CASSESTSGNEQFF	TGCGCCAGCAGTGAGTCGACTAGCGGCAATGAGCAGTTCTTC	TRBD2	.	TRBV10-1	TRBJ2-1
CASSLQQGAYHYGYTF	TGTGCCAGCAGTTTACAGCAGGGGGCTTATCACTATGGCTACACCTTC	TRBD1	.	TRBV28	TRBJ1-2
CASSSAVGEEAQYF	TGTGCCAGCAGCTCCGCGGTCGGGGAGGAAGCCCAGTACTTC	.	.	TRBV7-9	TRBJ2-5
CATESGSSYEQYF	TGTGCCACCGAAAGCGGGAGCAGTTACGAGCAGTACTTC	TRBD2	once	TRBV6-6	TRBJ2-7
CAIAVGVLAGVTDTQYF	TGTGCCATCGCTGTTGGTGTACTAGCGGGAGTTACAGATACGCAGTATTTT	TRBD2	.	TRBV10-3	TRBJ2-3
CSVESVTGGLRSQETQYF	TGCAGCGTTGAGTCGGTGACAGGGGGACTACGATCCCAAGAGACCCAGTACTTC	TRBD1	.	TRBV29-1	TRBJ2-5
CASSPVTGGPNTEAFF	TGTGCCAGCTCACCAGTGACAGGGGGCCCGAACACTGAAGCTTTCTTT	TRBD1	.	TRBV18	TRBJ1-1
CASSLWRGETQYF	TGTGCCAGCAGCTTATGGAGGGGTGAGACCCAGTACTTC	.	.	TRBV11-3	TRBJ2-5
CSVSPRLGDTDTQYF	TGCAGCGTTTCCCCTCGACTAGGGGACACAGATACGCAGTATTTT	.	.	TRBV29-1	TRBJ2-3
CASSDRIRSYEQYF	TGTGCCAGCAGCGACCGGATTCGGTCCTACGAGCAGTACTTC	.	.	TRBV13	TRBJ2-7
CASSLGLAGNNEQFF	TGTGCTAGCAGCTTAGGACTAGCGGGAAACAATGAGCAGTTCTTC	TRBD2	.	TRBV7-7	TRBJ2-1
CASSQAPDISYEQYF	TGCGCCAGCAGCCAAGCCCCGGACATTTCCTACGAGCAGTACTTC	.	.	TRBV4-1	TRBJ2-7
CASSQQLGAEQYF	TGTGCCAGCAGTCAGCAGTTGGGGGCAGAGCAGTACTTC	.	.	TRBV27	TRBJ2-7
CASNGGQGNEQFF	TGCGCCAGCAACGGGGGACAGGGGAATGAGCAGTTCTTC	TRBD1	.	TRBV5-1	TRBJ2-1
CASNLGGNQPQHF	TGTGCCAGCAATCTTGGGGGCAATCAGCCCCAGCATTTT	.	.	TRBV28	TRBJ1-5
CASSLFSNNQPQHF	TGTGCCAGCAGTTTATTCAGCAACAATCAGCCCCAGCATTTT	.	once	TRBV27	TRBJ1-5
CASSESAGPGYNEQFF	TGTGCCAGCAGCGAATCGGCGGGCCCTGGGTACAATGAGCAGTTCTTC	.	.	TRBV27	TRBJ2-1
CASSQTQGATGELFF	TGCGCCAGCAGCCAAACCCAGGGAGCCACCGGGGAGCTGTTTTTT	.	.	TRBV4-1	TRBJ2-2
CASTPSGTSGRRGAGELFF	TGTGCCAGCACCCCTTCCGGGACTAGCGGGAGAAGGGGGGCCGGGGAGCTGTTTTTT	TRBD2	once	TRBV7-9	TRBJ2-2
CASSQGTQPQHF	TGTGCCAGCAGCCAAGGAACTCAGCCCCAGCATTTT	.	.	TRBV7-9	TRBJ1-5
CASSSYAGHNYPANYGYTF	TGTGCCAGTAGTTCCTACGCGGGCCACAATTACCCAGCTAACTATGGCTACACCTTC	.	.	TRBV19	TRBJ1-2
CASSAGFYNEQFF	TGTGCCAGCAGTGCCGGATTTTACAATGAGCAGTTCTTC	.	.	TRBV27	TRBJ2-1
CASSMGLAGNNEQFF	TGTGCCAGTAGTATGGGTCTAGCGGGCAACAATGAGCAGTTCTTC	TRBD2	.	TRBV19	TRBJ2-1
CASSYVLGSYNEQFF	TGTGCCAGCAGCTACGTACTGGGCTCCTACAATGAGCAGTTCTTC	.	.	TRBV7-9	TRBJ2-1
CASSEGSEQFF	TGTGCCAGCAGCGAGGGAAGTGAGCAGTTCTTC	.	once	TRBV9	TRBJ2-1
CASSLDKQETQYF	TGTGCCAGCAGTCTGGACAAACAAGAGACCCAGTACTTC	.	.	TRBV7-9	TRBJ2-5
CASRKTIYNEQFF	TGTGCCAGTAGAAAGACTATTTACAATGAGCAGTTCTTC	.	.	TRBV19	TRBJ2-1
CASSPSQGATTEAFF	TGTGCCAGCAGCCCTTCCCAGGGGGCTACAACTGAAGCTTTCTTT	TRBD1	.	TRBV4-2	TRBJ1-1
CSVERVAGGPQETQYF	TGCAGCGTTGAGAGGGTAGCGGGAGGGCCCCAAGAGACCCAGTACTTC	TRBD2	.	TRBV29-1	TRBJ2-5
CASSRAGVTEAFF	TGTGCCAGCAGCCGGGCTGGGGTCACTGAAGCTTTCTTT	.	.	TRBV5-8	TRBJ1-1
CSVVYIWVTGSNEQFF	TGCAGCGTTGTTTATATCTGGGTAACAGGGAGCAATGAGCAGTTCTTC	.	once	TRBV29-1	TRBJ2-1
CASSFQGGTDTQYF	TGTGCCAGCAGCTTTCAGGGTGGCACAGATACGCAGTATTTT	.	.	TRBV5-4	TRBJ2-3
CASSPQRSSYNEQFF	TGTGCCAGCAGCCCCCAACGATCCTCCTACAATGAGCAGTTCTTC	.	once	TRBV16	TRBJ2-1
CASSLYRAWSYGYTF	TGTGCCAGCAGTTTATACAGGGCTTGGAGCTATGGCTACACCTTC	.	many	TRBV28	TRBJ1-2
CAGQREWTGELFF	TGTGCCGGACAGAGGGAATGGACCGGGGAGCTGTTTTTT	.	.	TRBV21-1	TRBJ2-2
CASSLRGAIYGYTF	TGTGCCAGCAGTTTACGGGGGGCGATCTATGGCTACACCTTC	.	.	TRBV27	TRBJ1-2
CASSSTSGRVRDTQYF	TGTGCCAGCAGCTCGACTAGCGGGAGGGTCCGAGATACGCAGTATTTT	TRBD2	.	TRBV7-2	TRBJ2-3
CASSDSRIYEQYF	TGCGCCAGCTCGGACAGTAGAATCTACGAGCAGTACTTC	.	.	TRBV10-2	TRBJ2-7
CASGGLKNIQYF	TGTGCCAGTGGGGGCCTTAAAAACATTCAGTACTTC	.	.	TRBV7-8	TRBJ2-4
CASSIALGSYEQYF	TGTGCCAGTAGTATAGCCCTAGGTAGCTACGAGCAGTACTTC	.	.	TRBV19	TRBJ2-7